These 31 T cell receptor beta chains were sequenced from one sample in a study of CD8 T cells in ankylosing spondylitis. A single record per CDR3 protein comes from TCRdb applying MiXCR to the 5' RACE reads. This table holds 350,000 to 400,000 distinct CDR3 sequences, roughly 20% found once. The material sequenced was blood, either unsorted or a sorted T cell fraction (not recorded which). These receptors originate from a male donor with ankylosing spondylitis or in good health (not recorded which).

This clonotype has a handful of counts. The rearrangement links TRBV10-2 to TRBJ2-5; D assignment may be TRBD1 or TRBD2 (5 bases each). This CDR3 region has 13 residues. Trimming removed 6 bases from V and 7 bases from J, with 15 bases in between. The V gene's germline CDR1 is WSHSY and CDR2 SAAADI. CDR3 bases: TGCGCCAGCAGAGGGGACCCAGGGTGGACCCAGTACTTC. Translation: CASRGDPGWTQYF.

This clonotype was observed a few times. The chain couples TRBV5-1 to TRBJ2-2; TRBD1 matches at 7 bases. J was trimmed by 5 bases and V by 4 bases; bases with no gene match: 5. This CDR3 is 14 amino acids long. The germline gives CDR1 SGHRS, CDR2 YFSETQ. CDR3 bases: TGCGCCAGCAGCGGGACAGCAGGGACCGGGGAGCTGTTTTTT. Encoded protein: CASSGTAGTGELFF.

This rearrangement joins TRBV12-3 or TRBV12-4 to TRBJ1-2; D ambiguous. This CDR3 comprises 15 residues. V lost 8 bases and J 1 base, leaving 17 bases between the germline ends. CDR3: CASGVPENINYGYTF. CDR3 coding DNA: TGTGCCAGCGGCGTCCCCGAAAACATTAACTATGGCTACACCTTC.

This clonotype was detected once. The V gene is TRBV24-1, the J gene TRBJ2-3; D is uncertain. V was shortened by 4 bases and J by 4 bases, with 14 bases between the two germline ends. The CDR3 has 15 residues. Per the germline V gene, CDR1 is KGHDR and CDR2 is SFDVKD. The CDR3 is CATSDLDAGADTQYF. The CDR3 region has the DNA TGTGCCACCAGTGACCTAGACGCTGGCGCAGATACGCAGTATTTT.

The gene calls are TRBV12-3 or TRBV12-4 and TRBJ2-7; D is perhaps TRBD1 (6 bases). The CDR3 is 14 residues long. V was trimmed by 3 bases and J by 1 base, leaving 10 bases between them. CDR3 residues: CASSFTGPSYEQYF. Here the CDR3 DNA reads TGTGCCAGCAGTTTTACAGGGCCTTCCTACGAGCAGTACTTC.

V gene TRBV5-6 combines with J gene TRBJ2-1; TRBD1 aligns across 8 bases. CDR3 size: 13 residues. V was pared by 4 bases and J by 8 bases, with 5 bases of the junction left unmatched. Germline V lookup: CDR1 SGHDT, CDR2 YYEEEE. The DNA for the CDR3 is TGTGCCAGCAGCCGGACAGGGATCGATGAGCAGTTCTTC. Translating it yields CASSRTGIDEQFF.

This clonotype was seen a few times. The chain recombines TRBV4-1 with TRBJ2-7; no firm D call. Germline V gene lookup returns CDR1 MGHRA and CDR2 YSYEKL. The ends were cut back, 0 bases at V and 9 bases at J, with 21 bases in the middle. The CDR3 is 16 residues long. CDR3 protein: CASSQDEWEPFLGQYF. The CDR3 DNA reads as TGCGCCAGCAGCCAAGATGAGTGGGAACCCTTTCTCGGGCAGTACTTC.

A few counts support this clonotype. The V gene is TRBV27, the J gene TRBJ2-7; 9 nucleotides align to TRBD1. Germline trimming cut 4 bases from V and 0 bases from J; bases unmatched to any gene: 1. CDR3 length: 14 residues. Germline CDR1 MNHEY, CDR2 SMNVEV (reference sequence). In DNA form, the CDR3 reads TGTGCCAGCAGTTGGACAGGGGACTCCTACGAGCAGTACTTC. The encoded protein is CASSWTGDSYEQYF.

This clonotype was observed a few times. As DNA, the CDR3 is TGCAGCTTCGAGCGGGGGGGCCGGGATGAGCAGTTCTTC. Translation: CSFERGGRDEQFF. The chain joins TRBV29-1 to TRBJ2-1; 10 nucleotides line up with TRBD2. V was clipped by 8 bases and J by 8 bases; unmatched bases: 9. The CDR3 sequence is 13 residues long. CDR1 and CDR2 from the germline V gene are SQVTM and ANQGSEA.

The gene calls are TRBV12-3 or TRBV12-4 and TRBJ1-4, with 7 bases lining up with TRBD1. Unmatched junction bases numbered 8, after V lost 5 bases and J lost 8 bases. The CDR3 spans 14 residues. The CDR3 spells CASSETGFGEKLFF. The CDR3, as DNA: TGTGCCAGCAGTGAGACAGGGTTTGGAGAAAAACTGTTTTTT.

This clonotype was counted many times. This chain links TRBV25-1 with TRBJ2-7; possible D gene TRBD1, 6 bases. V lost 10 bases and J lost 7, with 23 bases in between. CDR3 size: 14 residues. The germline V gene encodes CDR1 MGHDK and CDR2 SYGVNS. CDR3 protein: CATSRDKLVVEQYF. CDR3 DNA sequence: TGTGCCACCTCCCGGGACAAATTGGTGGTTGAGCAGTACTTC.

Written as DNA, the CDR3 is TGCGCCAGCAGTGATTTGGGAAGTTTCTTAGGTTCCTACAATGAGCAGTTCTTC. It yields the protein CASSDLGSFLGSYNEQFF. The rearrangement joins TRBV10-2 to TRBJ2-1; no clear D gene. CDR1 is WSHSY and CDR2 is SAAADI in the germline V gene. V was pared by 3 bases and J by 1 base, with 19 bases between. This CDR3 is built from 18 residues.

J is TRBJ1-6 and V is TRBV25-1; D not resolved. V shed 0 bases and J shed 7 bases, with 13 bases lying between them. This CDR3 is built from 16 residues. Germline CDR1 is MGHDK and CDR2 is SYGVNS. DNA for the CDR3: TGTGCCAGCAGTGAATATGGGGTGGCCCCCAATTCACCCCTCCACTTT. It is translated as CASSEYGVAPNSPLHF.

In this sample, this clonotype turned up a few times. V and J are TRBV15 and TRBJ2-1, with a possible D match to TRBD1 (8 bases). The V and J ends lost 0 bases and 7 bases respectively, with 19 bases between them. This CDR3 has 17 amino acids. Germline assignment: CDR1 LNHNV and CDR2 YYDKDF (reference sequence). For the CDR3, the DNA is TGTGCCACCAGCAGAGATGAGCGGGACAGGACGGGGAATGAGCAGTTCTTC. This translates into CATSRDERDRTGNEQFF.

This clonotype was picked up a small number of times. J is TRBJ1-5 and V is TRBV2, with no clear D. The ends were cut back, 3 bases at V and 3 bases at J, with 15 bases in the middle. Germline V gene data show CDR1 as SNHLY and CDR2 as FYNNEI. The CDR3 sequence is 16 residues long. CDR3 DNA: TGTGCCAGCAGTGATAATGGAGATGGGGACAATCAGCCCCAGCATTTT. Amino acid sequence: CASSDNGDGDNQPQHF.

This clonotype was detected a few times. The chain is built from TRBV20-1 and TRBJ2-1, with 7 bases fitting TRBD1. Germline-derived CDR1 and CDR2 are DFQATT and SNEGSKA (reference sequence). With V trimmed by 5 bases and J by 5 bases, 3 bases remained unmatched. The length of the CDR3 is 12 residues. This CDR3 reads CSASDRHNEQFF. DNA for the CDR3: TGCAGTGCTTCGGACAGGCACAATGAGCAGTTCTTC.

The chain has TRBV10-3 and TRBJ2-2; D might be TRBD1 or TRBD2, each matching 5 bases. The germline gives CDR1 ENHRY, CDR2 SYGVKD. This CDR3 is 17 amino acids long. The V gene lost 4 bases and the J gene lost 0 bases, with 15 bases spanning the gap. The CDR3 loop reads CAISVPGGAANTGELFF. CDR3 bases: TGTGCCATCAGTGTCCCTGGGGGAGCCGCGAACACCGGGGAGCTGTTTTTT.

The J gene is TRBJ2-7, the V gene TRBV15, with 11 bases fitting TRBD1. CDR1 is LNHNV and CDR2 is YYDKDF in the germline V gene (reference sequence). Losses at the gene ends were 4 bases for V and 4 bases for J; bases not matched to a gene: 9. CDR3 length: 16 amino acids. This CDR3 is CATSITRTGGRYEQYF. The CDR3 bases are TGTGCCACCAGCATTACCCGGACAGGGGGCCGGTACGAGCAGTACTTC. Drawing the rest from reference TRBV15 and TRBJ2-7, the complete variable domain is DAMVIQNPRYQVTQFGKPVTLSCSQTLNHNVMYWYQQKSSQAPKLLFHYYDKDFNNEADTPDNFQSRRPNTSFCFLDIRSPGLGDTAMYLCATSITRTGGRYEQYFGPGTRLTVT.

The rearrangement joins TRBV29-1 to TRBJ2-2; 8 bases map to TRBD2. V lost 4 bases and J lost 4; bases outside the gene matches: 8. In germline, CDR1 is SQVTM, CDR2 ANQGSEA. The CDR3 extends over 15 amino acids. The chain's CDR3 is CSVVEAGAATGELFF. In DNA form, the CDR3 reads TGCAGCGTTGTTGAAGCGGGGGCCGCCACCGGGGAGCTGTTTTTT.

The rearrangement joins TRBV2 to TRBJ1-6, with D unresolved. The CDR3 spans 12 residues. Trimming took off 3 bases at V and 16 bases at J, with 13 bases between the two ends. The germline V gene has CDR1 SNHLY and CDR2 FYNNEI. CDR3 protein: CASSDLRPWLHF. The CDR3 bases are TGTGCCAGCAGTGATCTGAGGCCCTGGCTCCACTTT.

The V call is TRBV12-3 or TRBV12-4, the J call TRBJ2-3; no firm D call. V lost 6 bases to trimming and J lost 6 bases, with 16 bases between them. The CDR3 runs to 14 residues. This chain's CDR3 is CASSPEWGTDTQYF. CDR3 coding DNA: TGTGCCAGCAGCCCTGAGTGGGGAACGGATACGCAGTATTTT.

In its sample, this clonotype was seen a few times. The chain carries TRBV4-2 and TRBJ2-2; D gene uncertain. Trimming took 2 bases from V and 6 from J, leaving 10 bases between them. The CDR3 is 14 amino acids. Germline CDR1 and CDR2: LGHNA and YNFKEQ. In DNA form, the CDR3 reads TGTGCCAGCAGCCAAACGCTAGTCGCCGGGGAGCTGTTTTTT. Translating gives CASSQTLVAGELFF.

This clonotype was picked up a small number of times. The V call is TRBV18, the J call TRBJ2-3; D might be TRBD1 or TRBD2, each matching 5 bases. The CDR3 is 14 residues long. Per germline, CDR1 KGHSH and CDR2 LQKENI. V was pared by 4 bases and J by 5 bases, with 13 bases between. CDR3 in amino acids: CASSLPYGGDTQYF. As DNA, the CDR3 is TGTGCCAGCTCACTACCCTATGGGGGAGATACGCAGTATTTT.

This chain connects TRBV7-2 to TRBJ2-5; TRBD2 might be the D (6 bases). Germline V gene lookup returns CDR1 SGHTA and CDR2 FQGNSA. The CDR3 is made up of 17 amino acids. V was pared by 0 bases and J by 5 bases, with 19 bases between. CDR3 in amino acids: CASSLALASVYRETQYF. The CDR3, as DNA: TGTGCCAGCAGCTTAGCGCTGGCTAGCGTTTATCGGGAGACCCAGTACTTC.

This clonotype was found many times. The chain joins TRBV27 to TRBJ2-1; TRBD1 matches at 10 bases. V trimming: 4 bases; J trimming: 8 bases; junction bases outside the gene matches: 11. This CDR3 contains 16 residues. Germline CDR1 is MNHEY and CDR2 is SMNVEV (reference sequence). CDR3 sequence: CASSSLDRGLPDEQFF. The CDR3 coding sequence is TGTGCCAGCAGTTCTTTAGACAGGGGGCTACCCGATGAGCAGTTCTTC.

The V call is TRBV5-1, the J call TRBJ2-1; 8 positions agree with TRBD1. Germline loops: CDR1 SGHRS, CDR2 YFSETQ. The J segment lost 8 bases and the V segment lost 0 bases, leaving 10 bases of the junction unmatched. The CDR3 loop spans 16 amino acids. The CDR3 DNA sequence: TGCGCCAGCAGCTTGGCCATGGGTACAGGGGGTTATGAGCAGTTCTTC. Protein sequence: CASSLAMGTGGYEQFF.

V usage is TRBV12-3 or TRBV12-4 and J usage is TRBJ2-7, with D unresolved. The V gene lost 5 bases and the J gene lost 0 bases, with 17 bases spanning the gap. The CDR3 extends over 16 amino acids. This chain's CDR3 is CASSSRTLTNSYEQYF. CDR3 DNA sequence: TGTGCCAGCAGTAGCCGGACCCTTACAAACTCCTACGAGCAGTACTTC.

This chain connects TRBV7-8 to TRBJ1-6; D remains unclear. Germline CDR1 and CDR2: SGHVS and FQNEAQ. Between the trimmed V and J ends, which lost 5 bases and 9 bases, there was a span of 11 bases. This CDR3 contains 13 residues. This CDR3 is CASSLDLGSPLHF. The CDR3 coding sequence is TGTGCCAGCAGCCTCGACTTGGGTTCACCCCTCCACTTT.

The chain employs TRBV12-3 or TRBV12-4 and TRBJ2-7; 8 positions match TRBD1. This CDR3 spans 14 amino acids. V shed 5 bases, J shed 1 base, and the junction held 4 bases outside the gene matches. The CDR3 spells CASSPRGLSYEQYF. The CDR3, as DNA: TGTGCCAGCAGTCCCAGGGGGCTGTCCTACGAGCAGTACTTC.

This clonotype was seen only a few times. The V call is TRBV10-3, the J call TRBJ1-6; D gene uncertain. The V and J ends lost 9 bases and 0 bases respectively, with 9 bases between them. The CDR3 runs to 14 residues. Germline V gene data show CDR1 as ENHRY and CDR2 as SYGVKD. The CDR3 bases are TGTGCCATAGCAGTCAGCTCCTATAATTCACCCCTCCACTTT. This codes for CAIAVSSYNSPLHF.

The chain is built from TRBV4-1 and TRBJ1-2, with D perhaps TRBD1 (5 bases). This CDR3 is 16 amino acids long. CDR1 MGHRA and CDR2 YSYEKL come from the germline V gene. The V end was cut by 0 bases, the J end by 4 bases, with 15 bases between. CDR3 in amino acids: CASSQDSRAGSYGYTF. The CDR3 DNA follows: TGCGCCAGCAGCCAAGATAGTCGGGCAGGGAGCTATGGCTACACCTTC.